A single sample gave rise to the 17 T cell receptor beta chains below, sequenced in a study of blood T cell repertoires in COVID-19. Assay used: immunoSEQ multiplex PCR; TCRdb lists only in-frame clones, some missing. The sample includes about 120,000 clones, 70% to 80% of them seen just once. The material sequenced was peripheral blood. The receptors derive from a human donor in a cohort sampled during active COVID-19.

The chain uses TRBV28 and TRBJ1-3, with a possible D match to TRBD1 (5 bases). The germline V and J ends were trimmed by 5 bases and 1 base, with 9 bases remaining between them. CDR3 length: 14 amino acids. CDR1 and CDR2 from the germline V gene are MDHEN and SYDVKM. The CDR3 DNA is TGTGCCAGCAGTACCCAGGGTTCTGGAAACACCATATATTTT. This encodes CASSTQGSGNTIYF.

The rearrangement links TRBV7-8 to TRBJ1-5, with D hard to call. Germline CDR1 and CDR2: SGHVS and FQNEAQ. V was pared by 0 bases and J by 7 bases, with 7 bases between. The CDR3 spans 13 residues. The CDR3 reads CASSLAEYQPQHF. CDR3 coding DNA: TGTGCCAGCAGCTTAGCAGAGTACCAGCCCCAGCATTTT.

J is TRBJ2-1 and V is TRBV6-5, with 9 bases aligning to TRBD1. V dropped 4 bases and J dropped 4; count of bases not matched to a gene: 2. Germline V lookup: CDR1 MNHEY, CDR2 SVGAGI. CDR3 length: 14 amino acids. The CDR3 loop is CASSSGQGYNEQFF. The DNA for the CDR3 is TGTGCCAGCAGTTCGGGACAGGGATACAATGAGCAGTTCTTC.

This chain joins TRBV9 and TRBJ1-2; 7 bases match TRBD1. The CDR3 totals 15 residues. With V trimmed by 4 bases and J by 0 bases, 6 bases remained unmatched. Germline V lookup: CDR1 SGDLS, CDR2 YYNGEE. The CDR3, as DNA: TGTGCCAGCAGCCCCCACAGGGGACCTAACTATGGCTACACCTTC. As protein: CASSPHRGPNYGYTF.

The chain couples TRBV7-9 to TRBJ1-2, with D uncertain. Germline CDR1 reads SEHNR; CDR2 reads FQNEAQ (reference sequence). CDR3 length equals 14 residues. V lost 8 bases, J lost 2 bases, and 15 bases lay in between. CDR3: CASGRVPLNYGYTF. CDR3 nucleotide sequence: TGTGCCAGCGGTCGGGTCCCGCTCAACTATGGCTACACCTTC.

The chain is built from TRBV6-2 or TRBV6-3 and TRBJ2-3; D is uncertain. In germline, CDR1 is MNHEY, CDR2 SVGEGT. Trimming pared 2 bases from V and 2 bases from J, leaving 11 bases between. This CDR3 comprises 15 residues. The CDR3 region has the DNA TGTGCCAGCAGTTACGGAGTGACTGACACAGATACGCAGTATTTT. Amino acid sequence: CASSYGVTDTDTQYF.

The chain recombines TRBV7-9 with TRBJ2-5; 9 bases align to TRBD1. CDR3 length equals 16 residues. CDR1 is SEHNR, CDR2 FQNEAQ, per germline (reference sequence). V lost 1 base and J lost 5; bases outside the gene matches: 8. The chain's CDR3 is CASSLVDRGPSETQYF. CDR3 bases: TGTGCCAGCAGCTTAGTGGACAGGGGCCCCAGTGAGACCCAGTACTTC.

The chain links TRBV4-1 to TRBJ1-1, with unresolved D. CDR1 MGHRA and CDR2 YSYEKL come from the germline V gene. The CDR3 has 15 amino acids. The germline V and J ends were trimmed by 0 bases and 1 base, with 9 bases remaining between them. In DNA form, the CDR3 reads TGCGCCAGCAGCCAAGATCCCCTCGGGAACACTGAAGCTTTCTTT. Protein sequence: CASSQDPLGNTEAFF.

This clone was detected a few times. The CDR3 loop is CAWIDRAPEAFF. As DNA, the CDR3 is TGTGCCTGGATCGACAGGGCCCCTGAAGCTTTCTTT. V usage is TRBV30 and J usage is TRBJ1-1; 7 bases match TRBD1. The length of the CDR3 is 12 residues. In germline, CDR1 is GTSNPN, CDR2 SVGIG (reference sequence). Germline trimming cut 4 bases from V and 6 bases from J; bases unmatched to any gene: 5. The whole variable domain, remainder taken from reference TRBV30 and TRBJ1-1, is SQTIHQWPATLVQPVGSPLSLECTVEGTSNPNLYWYRQAAGRGLQLLFYSVGIGQISSEVPQNLSASRPQDRQFILSSKKLLLSDSGFYLCAWIDRAPEAFFGQGTRLTVV.

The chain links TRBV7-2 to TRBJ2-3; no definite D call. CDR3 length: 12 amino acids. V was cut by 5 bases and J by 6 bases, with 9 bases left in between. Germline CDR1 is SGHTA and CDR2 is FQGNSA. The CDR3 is CASSPMVDTQYF. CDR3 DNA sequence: TGTGCCAGCAGCCCTATGGTGGATACGCAGTATTTT.

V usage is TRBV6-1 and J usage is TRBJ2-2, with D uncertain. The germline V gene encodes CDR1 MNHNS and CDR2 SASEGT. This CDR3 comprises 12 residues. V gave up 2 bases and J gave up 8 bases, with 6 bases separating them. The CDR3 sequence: CASSESWGELFF. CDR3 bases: TGTGCCAGCAGTGAAAGCTGGGGGGAGCTGTTTTTT.

For the CDR3, the DNA is TGTGCCAGCAGTGAAGCGCGTCCCAACACCGGGGAGCTGTTTTTT. Amino acids: CASSEARPNTGELFF. V usage is TRBV2 and J usage is TRBJ2-2; D unresolved. The CDR3 is made up of 15 amino acids. Germline V lookup: CDR1 SNHLY, CDR2 FYNNEI. Trimming took off 0 bases at V and 2 bases at J, with 7 bases between the two ends.

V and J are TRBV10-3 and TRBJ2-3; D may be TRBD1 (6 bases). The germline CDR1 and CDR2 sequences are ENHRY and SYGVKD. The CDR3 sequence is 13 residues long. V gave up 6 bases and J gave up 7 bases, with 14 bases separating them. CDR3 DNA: TGTGCCATCAGCCAACAGGGTGGATATACGCAGTATTTT. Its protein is CAISQQGGYTQYF.

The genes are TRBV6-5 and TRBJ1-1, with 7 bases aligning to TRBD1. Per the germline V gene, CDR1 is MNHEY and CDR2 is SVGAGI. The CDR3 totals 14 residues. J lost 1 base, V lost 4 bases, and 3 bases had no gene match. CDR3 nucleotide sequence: TGTGCCAGCAGTTCTCACAGGGGGAACACTGAAGCTTTCTTT. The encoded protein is CASSSHRGNTEAFF.

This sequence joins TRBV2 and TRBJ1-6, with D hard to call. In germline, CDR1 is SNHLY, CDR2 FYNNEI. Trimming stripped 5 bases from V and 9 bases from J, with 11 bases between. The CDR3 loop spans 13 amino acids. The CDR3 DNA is TGTGCCAGCAGTCGAGGGCCGGGTTCACCCCTCCACTTT. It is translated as CASSRGPGSPLHF.

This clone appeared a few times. The CDR3 region is CASSDGIDTQYF. The CDR3 nucleotides are TGTGCCAGCAGTGACGGCATAGATACGCAGTATTTT. The genes are TRBV6-4 and TRBJ2-3; D is unclear. CDR1 and CDR2 (germline): MRHNA, SNTAGT. Trimming stripped 2 bases from V and 5 bases from J, with 5 bases between. This CDR3 contains 12 residues.

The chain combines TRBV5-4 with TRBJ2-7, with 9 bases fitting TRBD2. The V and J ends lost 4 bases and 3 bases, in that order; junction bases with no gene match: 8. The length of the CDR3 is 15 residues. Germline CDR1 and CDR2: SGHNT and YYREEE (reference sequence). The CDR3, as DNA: TGTGCCAGCAGCGTGGCGGGAGGGCCGGACTACGAGCAGTACTTC. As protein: CASSVAGGPDYEQYF.